The 25 T cell receptor beta chains listed next were all sequenced from one sample in a study of blood T cell repertoires in COVID-19. Sequencing used immunoSEQ multiplex PCR; TCRdb keeps in-frame clones, though not all of them. The data show 380,000 or so clones, around 89% seen once. What was sequenced was peripheral blood. These receptors originate from a man aged 35 to 55 with acute or convalescent COVID-19.

The chain has TRBV25-1 and TRBJ2-5; a possible D gene is TRBD1 (6 bases). Germline V CDR1 and CDR2: MGHDK, SYGVNS. The CDR3 is 14 residues long. V lost 1 base to trimming and J lost 3 bases, with 9 bases between them. In DNA, the CDR3 is TGTGCCAGCAGTGAATTAAAGGGGGAAGAGACCCAGTACTTC. The encoded protein is CASSELKGEETQYF.

This rearrangement joins TRBV6-5 to TRBJ2-1; unclear D gene. CDR1 is MNHEY and CDR2 is SVGAGI in the germline V gene. The CDR3 contains 11 residues. With 4 bases removed from V and 4 bases from J, the gap between germline ends came to 2 bases. The DNA for the CDR3 is TGTGCCAGCAGTTTATACAATGAGCAGTTCTTC. Amino acids: CASSLYNEQFF.

The rearrangement joins TRBV13 to TRBJ1-2, with D unresolved. This CDR3 region has 14 residues. Germline lookup yields CDR1 PRHDT and CDR2 FYEKMQ (reference sequence). V was pared by 4 bases and J by 5 bases, with 14 bases between. The CDR3 here is CASSSMEERYGYTF. The CDR3 coding sequence is TGTGCCAGCAGCTCCATGGAGGAGAGATATGGCTACACCTTC.

The chain joins TRBV5-4 to TRBJ1-1; maybe TRBD1 (6 bases). Trimming took 5 bases from V and 3 from J, leaving 17 bases between them. From germline, CDR1 is SGHNT and CDR2 YYREEE (reference sequence). The CDR3 spans 15 residues. The CDR3 DNA reads TGTGCCAGCAGACCCCGTGCGGGGGCTGACACTGAAGCTTTCTTT. Protein product: CASRPRAGADTEAFF.

V gene TRBV28 combines with J gene TRBJ1-1, with D possibly matching TRBD1 (6 bases). Looked up from germline, CDR1 is MDHEN and CDR2 is SYDVKM. CDR3 length: 12 amino acids. The V and J ends lost 3 bases and 11 bases respectively, with 13 bases between them. The DNA of the CDR3 is TGTGCCAGCAGTTTGAGGACGAGGGGGGCTTTCTTT. Residues: CASSLRTRGAFF.

The rearrangement uses TRBV5-5 and TRBJ1-6; D might be TRBD1 (5 bases). V lost 5 bases to trimming and J lost 7 bases, with 10 bases between them. The CDR3 covers 13 residues. Looked up from germline, CDR1 is SGHKS and CDR2 is YYEKEE (reference sequence). CDR3 DNA: TGTGCCAGCAGTTGGGGCACCAATTCACCCCTCCACTTT. Protein: CASSWGTNSPLHF.

The V and J genes are TRBV27 and TRBJ1-4; D may be TRBD1 (6 bases). The CDR3 covers 16 residues. Germline CDR1 is MNHEY and CDR2 is SMNVEV (reference sequence). Between the trimmed V and J ends, which lost 4 bases and 7 bases, there was a span of 19 bases. CDR3 region: CASSSRFRDIGEKLFF. CDR3 nucleotide sequence: TGTGCCAGCAGTTCGCGTTTCAGGGACATAGGTGAAAAACTGTTTTTT.

The chain links TRBV9 to TRBJ2-1, with 8 nucleotides matching TRBD2. Trimming took 4 bases from V and 2 from J; bases not matched to a gene: 8. The CDR3 has 16 residues. Per the germline V gene, CDR1 is SGDLS and CDR2 is YYNGEE. Here the CDR3 reads CASSSRTSSPYNEQFF. In DNA, the CDR3 is TGTGCCAGCAGCTCCAGGACTAGCTCCCCCTACAATGAGCAGTTCTTC.

The chain is built from TRBV5-4 and TRBJ2-7; a possible D gene is TRBD1 (6 bases). Per the germline V gene, CDR1 is SGHNT and CDR2 is YYREEE (reference sequence). Deletions cut 4 bases from V and 1 base from J, with 15 bases between. CDR3 size: 15 residues. The CDR3 sequence: CASSPGAGPSYEQYF. CDR3 DNA: TGTGCCAGCAGCCCAGGGGCAGGACCTTCCTACGAGCAGTACTTC.

This clone turned up a few times. This chain joins TRBV25-1 and TRBJ1-6; D possibly corresponds to TRBD1 (6 bases). V lost 10 bases to trimming and J lost 3 bases, with 10 bases between them. The CDR3 runs to 13 residues. The germline CDR1 and CDR2 sequences are MGHDK and SYGVNS. The DNA for the CDR3 is TGTGCCACAACACAGGGCTATAATTCACCCCTCCACTTT. It specifies CATTQGYNSPLHF.

A single count supports this clone. This chain connects TRBV9 to TRBJ1-4; 8 bases are shared with TRBD1. Looked up from germline, CDR1 is SGDLS and CDR2 is YYNGEE. The CDR3 runs 15 residues. V shed 3 bases and J 8 bases; nucleotides not matched to a gene: 9. In DNA, the CDR3 is TGTGCCAGCAGCGAGATCCAGGGGGCCGGGGAAAAACTGTTTTTT. This translates into CASSEIQGAGEKLFF.

The chain has TRBV6-4 and TRBJ1-4, with a possible D match to TRBD1 (5 bases). Looked up from germline, CDR1 is MRHNA and CDR2 is SNTAGT. V was shortened by 0 bases and J by 0 bases, with 11 bases between the two germline ends. CDR3 length: 17 residues. The CDR3 DNA follows: TGTGCCAGCAGTGACTCGACAGAGATTGCAACTAATGAAAAACTGTTTTTT. Protein product: CASSDSTEIATNEKLFF.

This sequence joins TRBV5-1 and TRBJ1-1, with no clear D. The CDR3 consists of 14 residues. Germline CDR1 reads SGHRS; CDR2 reads YFSETQ. V gave up 6 bases and J gave up 4 bases, with 16 bases separating them. CDR3: CASISGGTTTEAFF. CDR3 nucleotide sequence: TGCGCCAGCATATCTGGAGGCACGACCACTGAAGCTTTCTTT.

The chain carries TRBV7-2 and TRBJ2-7; D uncertain. The CDR3 extends over 12 amino acids. V lost 2 bases, J lost 4 bases, and 6 bases lay in between. CDR1 and CDR2 (germline): SGHTA, FQGNSA. CDR3 region: CASSLFVYEQYF. The CDR3, as DNA: TGTGCCAGCAGCTTATTCGTTTACGAGCAGTACTTC.

The chain couples TRBV19 to TRBJ2-7; 7 bases are a match to TRBD1. The CDR3 consists of 18 residues. Germline CDR1 reads LNHDA; CDR2 reads SQIVND (reference sequence). Germline trimming cut 5 bases from V and 4 bases from J; bases unmatched to any gene: 20. The CDR3 DNA reads TGTGCCAGTAGTGGCTGCGATTCGATGGGACAGCTCAATTACGAGCAGTACTTC. Protein sequence: CASSGCDSMGQLNYEQYF. The full variable domain, in which reference TRBV19 and TRBJ2-7 provide the parts outside the CDR3, is DGGITQSPKYLFRKEGQNVTLSCEQNLNHDAMYWYRQDPGQGLRLIYYSQIVNDFQKGDIAEGYSVSREKKESFPLTVTSAQKNPTAFYLCASSGCDSMGQLNYEQYFGPGTRLTVT.

The J gene is TRBJ2-1, the V gene TRBV9, with TRBD2 identical over 8 bases. J was trimmed by 1 base and V by 2 bases; bases with no gene match: 2. The CDR3 spans 15 residues. CDR1 is SGDLS, CDR2 YYNGEE, per germline. The CDR3 here is CASSVGTSSYNEQFF. The CDR3 DNA is TGTGCCAGCAGCGTGGGGACTAGTTCCTACAATGAGCAGTTCTTC.

This chain connects TRBV5-1 to TRBJ2-3; D possibly corresponds to TRBD2 (7 bases). This CDR3 is 14 amino acids long. Trimming took off 2 bases at V and 4 bases at J, with 11 bases between the two ends. The germline V gene encodes CDR1 SGHRS and CDR2 YFSETQ. CDR3 protein: CASSFWGGADTQYF. CDR3 DNA: TGCGCCAGCAGCTTTTGGGGGGGCGCAGATACGCAGTATTTT.

V is TRBV6-5 and J is TRBJ2-7, with D tentatively TRBD1 (5 bases). Looked up from germline, CDR1 is MNHEY and CDR2 is SVGAGI. Trimming removed 4 bases at V and 2 bases at J, with 12 bases between. There are 14 residues in the CDR3. The CDR3 reads CASSSRQRTYEQYF. In DNA form, the CDR3 reads TGTGCCAGCAGTTCCAGACAGAGAACCTACGAGCAGTACTTC.

A remark on this clone: The junction and the germline gene differ at one end; a read error may be behind it. This chain links TRBV7-7 with TRBJ2-1, with 9 bases fitting TRBD2. The CDR3 sequence is 14 residues long. Germline V lookup: CDR1 SSHAT, CDR2 FNYEAQ (reference sequence). In nucleotides, the CDR3 is TGTGCTAGCAGCTTAGCGGGGACTAGCAGCGAGCAGTTCTTC. This encodes CASSLAGTSSEQFF.

The rearrangement joins TRBV7-9 to TRBJ1-1; possible D gene TRBD1, 6 bases. Trimming left V 7 bases short and J 6 bases short, with 9 bases between. This CDR3 comprises 11 residues. Germline V gene sequence: CDR1 SEHNR, CDR2 FQNEAQ (reference sequence). The CDR3 loop reads CASTRTAEAFF. DNA of the CDR3: TGTGCCAGCACCCGGACAGCTGAAGCTTTCTTT.

This chain joins TRBV4-1 and TRBJ2-7; the match to TRBD1 covers 9 bases. This CDR3 is 18 amino acids long. The junction had 13 bases not matched to a gene; V was cut back by 2 bases and J by 2 bases. From germline, CDR1 is MGHRA and CDR2 YSYEKL. This CDR3 is CASSQREAGTGSTYEQYF. The CDR3 DNA follows: TGCGCCAGCAGCCAACGTGAGGCCGGGACAGGGTCTACCTACGAGCAGTACTTC.

DNA of the CDR3: TGTGCCAGCAGCCCCCAGACAGGGAATTTCTACAATGAGCAGTTCTTC. It encodes CASSPQTGNFYNEQFF. V and J are TRBV7-6 and TRBJ2-1, with TRBD1 matching over 7 bases. V was pared by 5 bases and J by 3 bases, with 10 bases of the junction left unmatched. The CDR3 has 16 amino acids. Germline CDR1 is SGHVS and CDR2 is FNYEAQ. Looking up the rest from reference TRBV7-6 and TRBJ2-1 gives the full variable domain: GAGVSQSPRYKVTKRGQDVALRCDPISGHVSLYWYRQALGQGPEFLTYFNYEAQQDKSGLPNDRFSAERPEGSISTLTIQRTEQRDSAMYRCASSPQTGNFYNEQFFGPGTRLTVL.

The chain couples TRBV29-1 to TRBJ1-1, with D possibly matching TRBD1 (6 bases). V was cut by 7 bases and J by 6 bases, with 12 bases left in between. Germline V CDR1 and CDR2: SQVTM, ANQGSEA. The CDR3 is 11 amino acids. In nucleotides, the CDR3 is TGCAGCGGTACAGGGAGCGCTGAAGCTTTCTTT. Its protein product is CSGTGSAEAFF.

This CDR3 reads CASSLGTSGERQETQYF. The DNA of the CDR3 is TGTGCCAGCAGCTTAGGGACTAGCGGGGAGAGACAAGAGACCCAGTACTTC. This chain uses TRBV7-9 with TRBJ2-5, with 12 bases aligning to TRBD2. This CDR3 comprises 17 residues. J was trimmed by 2 bases and V by 1 base; bases with no gene match: 5. Per the germline V gene, CDR1 is SEHNR and CDR2 is FQNEAQ (reference sequence).

J is TRBJ1-2 and V is TRBV19; TRBD1 aligns across 10 bases. Germline values: CDR1 LNHDA, CDR2 SQIVND (reference sequence). This CDR3 region has 16 residues. V shed 1 base and J 6 bases; nucleotides not matched to a gene: 8. Here the CDR3 DNA reads TGTGCCAGTAGTATAGCTCCGGGACAGGGGACTAATGGCTACACCTTC. Its translation is CASSIAPGQGTNGYTF.